Below, 16 T cell receptor beta chains from the same sample are listed, as sequenced in a study of response to subunit inactivated influenza vaccine listed by TCRdb under 2018. Library preparation employed RT-PCR. Instrument on record: Illumina HiSeq 2500. Using fastp trimming at Q25 and MiXCR clonotype assembly, TCRdb reanalyzed the public sequencing data and kept in-frame beta chains. Merged by CDR3 protein, the rows form single entries marked with the most common genes and DNA. Here the sample has around 490,000 distinct CDR3 sequences; 7.5% to 8.5% occur a single time. The ten largest account for 10% to 15% of the sample. The input for sequencing was PBMCs from blood, taken approximately 25 months after vaccination. These receptors originate from a man aged 50 to 69 who received an inactivated influenza vaccine. Donor details come from another sample of the same person, matched by shared clones.

CDR3 sequence: CSARDTLAGPPYEQYF. As DNA, the CDR3 is TGCAGTGCTAGAGATACCCTAGCGGGGCCCCCCTACGAGCAGTACTTC. This chain joins TRBV20-1 and TRBJ2-7; 9 bases are shared with TRBD2. The CDR3 extends over 16 amino acids. With V trimmed by 0 bases and J by 2 bases, 8 bases remained unmatched. Germline V gives CDR1 DFQATT, CDR2 SNEGSKA (reference sequence).

This clonotype has just a few counts. V and J are TRBV4-2 and TRBJ1-2, with 7 bases matching TRBD1. CDR3 size: 16 residues. Trimming cost V 1 base and J 4 bases; bases outside gene matches: 9. The germline gives CDR1 LGHNA, CDR2 YNFKEQ. The CDR3, as DNA: TGTGCCAGCAGCCAAGGAAATAGGGGGCTACGCTATGGCTACACCTTC. Its translation is CASSQGNRGLRYGYTF.

The V and J genes are TRBV4-2 and TRBJ2-7; TRBD1 matches 11 bases. The CDR3 sequence is 16 residues long. V lost 1 base, J lost 5 bases, and 7 bases stayed unmatched. In germline, CDR1 is LGHNA, CDR2 YNFKEQ. CDR3 sequence: CASSQVAGTGGNEQYF. The CDR3 nucleotides read TGTGCCAGCAGCCAAGTGGCCGGGACAGGGGGAAACGAGCAGTACTTC.

This clonotype was observed a handful of times. The CDR3 sequence is CASSPDTTNTGELFF. The CDR3 nucleotides read TGCGCCAGCAGCCCCGACACGACGAACACCGGGGAGCTGTTTTTT. The chain employs TRBV10-2 and TRBJ2-2; no firm D call. Per germline, CDR1 WSHSY and CDR2 SAAADI. There are 15 residues in the CDR3. V lost 6 bases, J lost 0 bases, and 11 bases lay in between.

The chain recombines TRBV20-1 with TRBJ2-7, with 11 positions matching TRBD2. V shed 3 bases and J 1 base; nucleotides not matched to a gene: 8. Germline CDR1 and CDR2: DFQATT and SNEGSKA (reference sequence). This CDR3 comprises 16 residues. In nucleotides, the CDR3 is TGCAGTGCTAGGTACCTTCCTAGCGGGAGGTCCTACGAGCAGTACTTC. It encodes CSARYLPSGRSYEQYF.

The table lists this clonotype with a few counts. The rearrangement uses TRBV28 and TRBJ1-5; 8 bases fit TRBD1. Germline V gene lookup returns CDR1 MDHEN and CDR2 SYDVKM. J lost 0 bases, V lost 5 bases, and 9 bases had no gene match. This CDR3 is 17 amino acids long. CDR3 protein: CASSPQRTGLSNQPQHF. Written as DNA, the CDR3 is TGTGCCAGCAGTCCTCAAAGGACAGGGCTTAGCAATCAGCCCCAGCATTTT.

This clonotype appeared many times. J is TRBJ2-3 and V is TRBV4-2; 15 positions agree with TRBD2. This CDR3 is built from 16 residues. The ends lost 1 base at V and 4 bases at J; junction bases unmatched: 0. From germline, CDR1 is LGHNA and CDR2 YNFKEQ. CDR3 in amino acids: CASSQGTSGGADTQYF. The CDR3 nucleotides are TGTGCCAGCAGCCAAGGGACTAGCGGGGGGGCAGATACGCAGTATTTT.

CDR3 nucleotide sequence: TGTGCCAGCTCACCCACAGAGCCCAACACCGGGGAGCTGTTTTTT. This codes for CASSPTEPNTGELFF. The rearrangement links TRBV18 to TRBJ2-2; D ambiguous. V lost 3 bases and J lost 2, with 10 bases in between. The CDR3 consists of 15 residues. Germline V gene lookup returns CDR1 KGHSH and CDR2 LQKENI. The entire variable domain, with the rest obtained from reference TRBV18 and TRBJ2-2, is as follows: NAGVMQNPRHLVRRRGQEARLRCSPMKGHSHVYWYRQLPEEGLKFMVYLQKENIIDESGMPKERFSAEFPKEGPSILRIQQVVRGDSAAYFCASSPTEPNTGELFFGEGSRLTVL.

DNA of the CDR3: TGTGCCAGCTCACCCCTTGGGGTGGGGACCTACGAGCAGTACTTC. Amino acid sequence: CASSPLGVGTYEQYF. J is TRBJ2-7 and V is TRBV18, with no clear D. V lost 3 bases, J lost 2 bases, and 14 bases lay in between. There are 15 residues in the CDR3. Germline CDR1 and CDR2: KGHSH and LQKENI.

The rearrangement joins TRBV7-2 to TRBJ1-1; no clear D. The ends were cut back, 5 bases at V and 1 base at J, with 11 bases in the middle. The CDR3 covers 14 residues. From germline, CDR1 is SGHTA and CDR2 FQGNSA. The CDR3 sequence is CASSPGRTNTEAFF. In nucleotides, the CDR3 is TGTGCCAGCAGCCCGGGGAGGACGAACACTGAAGCTTTCTTT.

The chain's CDR3 is CASSVAGGAGDTQYF. DNA for the CDR3: TGTGCCAGCAGCGTAGCCGGGGGGGCCGGAGATACGCAGTATTTT. J is TRBJ2-3 and V is TRBV9, with 8 bases identical to TRBD2. In germline, CDR1 is SGDLS, CDR2 YYNGEE. J was trimmed by 5 bases and V by 0 bases; bases with no gene match: 5. The length of the CDR3 is 15 residues.

This clonotype was observed at least ten times. CDR3 amino acids: CASSLVGLETQYF. CDR3 sequence (DNA): TGTGCCAGCAGCTTAGTAGGGTTGGAGACCCAGTACTTC. The rearrangement uses TRBV7-2 and TRBJ2-5; unclear D gene. The CDR3 length is 13 residues. The V end was cut by 1 base, the J end by 5 bases, with 8 bases between. Looked up from germline, CDR1 is SGHTA and CDR2 is FQGNSA.

This clonotype was seen more than once but under ten times. This chain joins TRBV2 and TRBJ2-5; D is ambiguous. CDR3 length: 14 amino acids. Between the trimmed V and J ends, which lost 3 bases and 5 bases, there was a span of 13 bases. The germline V gene encodes CDR1 SNHLY and CDR2 FYNNEI. CDR3 nucleotides: TGTGCCAGCAGTGATCCCCCAGGACGGGAGACCCAGTACTTC. Its protein product is CASSDPPGRETQYF.

The gene calls are TRBV13 and TRBJ2-5, with 7 bases fitting TRBD1. The CDR3 loop spans 16 amino acids. The V segment lost 3 bases and the J segment 1 base; nucleotides outside the gene matches: 8. The germline V gene encodes CDR1 PRHDT and CDR2 FYEKMQ (reference sequence). CDR3 region: CASSFTGVGAQETQYF. CDR3 nucleotide sequence: TGTGCCAGCAGCTTTACAGGGGTCGGGGCCCAAGAGACCCAGTACTTC.

The chain couples TRBV12-3 or TRBV12-4 to TRBJ2-1, with 11 bases lining up with TRBD1. V was pared by 5 bases and J by 8 bases, with 5 bases of the junction left unmatched. The CDR3 extends over 14 amino acids. In DNA, the CDR3 is TGTGCCAGCAGTCGGACAGGGGGCGTTTATGAGCAGTTCTTC. Translation: CASSRTGGVYEQFF.

This chain joins TRBV28 and TRBJ2-6; 7 bases agree with TRBD2. The germline V gene encodes CDR1 MDHEN and CDR2 SYDVKM. V was clipped by 7 bases and J by 4 bases; unmatched bases: 7. CDR3 size: 15 residues. The CDR3 DNA reads as TGTGCCAGCACCTTGGGAGGGACCGGGGCCAACGTCCTGACTTTC. Translating it yields CASTLGGTGANVLTF.